Below are 18 T cell receptor beta chains sequenced from a single sample in a study of blood T cell repertoires in COVID-19. Here immunoSEQ multiplex PCR was the method, and the copy in TCRdb shows in-frame clones only, minus some. The data hold about 18,000 clones, with around 80% observed a single time. The sequencing input was peripheral blood. The receptor source for this set is a man older than 75 with acute or convalescent COVID-19.

DNA for the CDR3: TGTGCCAGCAGCTTTACACAGGGCCAGCCCCAGCATTTT. Its protein is CASSFTQGQPQHF. This sequence joins TRBV7-8 and TRBJ1-5; TRBD1 might be the D (6 bases). This CDR3 is 13 amino acids long. Germline CDR1 reads SGHVS; CDR2 reads FQNEAQ. Trimming pared 3 bases from V and 7 bases from J, leaving 10 bases between.

J is TRBJ2-6 and V is TRBV18; TRBD1 agrees at 7 bases. Looked up from germline, CDR1 is KGHSH and CDR2 is LQKENI. The CDR3 runs to 17 residues. The trim removed 5 bases at V and 2 bases at J, leaving 9 bases unmatched. DNA of the CDR3: TGTGCCAGCTCATTAGACAGGGTGGGAGCTGGGGCCAACGTCCTGACTTTC. This gives the protein CASSLDRVGAGANVLTF.

CDR3 amino acids: CASSEGQGAGSYTF. CDR3 nucleotides: TGTGCCAGCAGTGAAGGGCAGGGGGCGGGTAGCTACACCTTC. The V and J genes are TRBV6-1 and TRBJ1-2, with 8 bases identical to TRBD1. J lost 9 bases, V lost 1 base, and 7 bases had no gene match. The germline CDR1 and CDR2 sequences are MNHNS and SASEGT. The CDR3 is 14 residues long.

This clone has only one observation. The chain uses TRBV11-2 and TRBJ2-7, with TRBD1 identical over 10 bases. The CDR3 consists of 17 residues. CDR1 is SGHAT and CDR2 is FQNNGV in the germline V gene. With V trimmed by 2 bases and J by 2 bases, 9 bases remained unmatched. Here the CDR3 reads CASSLNSAGQGAYEQYF. The CDR3 region has the DNA TGTGCCAGCAGCTTAAATAGTGCTGGACAGGGGGCCTACGAGCAGTACTTC.

The chain joins TRBV2 to TRBJ1-4; the match to TRBD1 covers 10 bases. CDR3 length: 15 amino acids. V shed 0 bases, J shed 7 bases, and the junction held 2 bases outside the gene matches. Germline loops: CDR1 SNHLY, CDR2 FYNNEI. Here the CDR3 reads CASSEAGTGAEKLFF. For the CDR3, the DNA is TGTGCCAGCAGTGAAGCCGGGACAGGGGCTGAAAAACTGTTTTTT.

The chain recombines TRBV6-5 with TRBJ2-2, with TRBD1 identical over 10 bases. Germline CDR1 reads MNHEY; CDR2 reads SVGAGI. After removal of 6 bases from V and 7 bases from J, the junction contained 8 bases not matched to a gene. This CDR3 is 15 amino acids long. The CDR3 is CASRRQGAVDGELFF. For the CDR3, the DNA is TGTGCCAGCAGGCGACAGGGGGCAGTGGACGGGGAGCTGTTTTTT.

The rearrangement joins TRBV5-1 to TRBJ1-4, with a weak D call TRBD1 (5 bases). CDR3 length: 15 amino acids. V was cut by 4 bases and J by 0 bases, with 10 bases left in between. The germline gives CDR1 SGHRS, CDR2 YFSETQ. The CDR3 DNA follows: TGCGCCAGCAGCACAGGCCCCGCAACTAATGAAAAACTGTTTTTT. Its translation: CASSTGPATNEKLFF.

The chain combines TRBV20-1 with TRBJ2-1; 8 bases line up with TRBD1. V gave up 5 bases and J gave up 7 bases; unmatched junction bases: 1. There are 11 residues in the CDR3. Germline lookup yields CDR1 DFQATT and CDR2 SNEGSKA (reference sequence). The CDR3 loop is CSADRGNEQFF. CDR3 nucleotide sequence: TGCAGTGCTGACAGGGGAAATGAGCAGTTCTTC.

V gene TRBV19 combines with J gene TRBJ2-7; tentatively, D is TRBD2 (5 bases). V was pared by 8 bases and J by 7 bases, with 24 bases between. CDR3 size: 15 residues. CDR1 is LNHDA and CDR2 is SQIVND in the germline V gene (reference sequence). The CDR3 coding sequence is TGTGCCAGTGGGGTAAGACATAGCAAGGAGCGGGAGCAGTACTTC. It is translated as CASGVRHSKEREQYF.

This chain uses TRBV30 with TRBJ1-2, with D possibly TRBD1 on 6 matching bases. CDR1 GTSNPN and CDR2 SVGIG come from the germline V gene (reference sequence). Trimming shortened V by 2 bases and J by 5 bases, and 6 bases separated the two germline ends. This CDR3 comprises 11 residues. The CDR3 is CAWSTGYGYTF. The CDR3 DNA reads TGTGCCTGGAGTACAGGGTATGGCTACACCTTC.

Only one count was recorded for this clone. Here the CDR3 reads CSVEDRGGSTDTQYF. The CDR3 nucleotides read TGCAGCGTTGAAGATCGGGGGGGTAGTACAGATACGCAGTATTTT. The chain employs TRBV29-1 and TRBJ2-3, with 8 bases matching TRBD2. Per the germline V gene, CDR1 is SQVTM and CDR2 is ANQGSEA. The V segment lost 0 bases and the J segment 3 bases; nucleotides outside the gene matches: 5. This CDR3 has 15 amino acids.

The chain joins TRBV9 to TRBJ2-1; TRBD2 matches 9 bases. The CDR3 contains 16 residues. The V segment lost 0 bases and the J segment 5 bases; nucleotides outside the gene matches: 6. Germline V gives CDR1 SGDLS, CDR2 YYNGEE. The CDR3 region is CASSVVGGGADNEQFF. As DNA, the CDR3 is TGTGCCAGCAGCGTAGTTGGCGGGGGGGCCGACAATGAGCAGTTCTTC.

This clone was counted a few times. J is TRBJ2-1 and V is TRBV4-1; 8 bases agree with TRBD2. Germline V CDR1 and CDR2: MGHRA, YSYEKL. CDR3 length: 17 residues. V gave up 1 base and J gave up 4 bases; unmatched junction bases: 9. CDR3 amino acids: CASSQGPAGGHYNEQFF. CDR3 in DNA: TGCGCCAGCAGCCAAGGCCCCGCGGGGGGCCATTACAATGAGCAGTTCTTC.

The chain recombines TRBV28 with TRBJ2-7, with TRBD1 identical over 8 bases. V lost 6 bases, J lost 3 bases, and 13 bases stayed unmatched. There are 16 residues in the CDR3. Per germline, CDR1 MDHEN and CDR2 SYDVKM. The CDR3 is CASSSSGTGQGYEQYF. The DNA of the CDR3 is TGTGCCAGCAGCTCCTCCGGTACAGGACAGGGCTACGAGCAGTACTTC.

On this clone: Mismatch with germline at one junction end may stem from a read error. The V call is TRBV12-3 or TRBV12-4, the J call TRBJ1-2; perhaps TRBD1 as D (5 bases). There are 13 residues in the CDR3. In DNA, the CDR3 is TGTGCCAGCAGGTTAGGGGCTCCCTATGGCTACACCTTC. Its protein is CASRLGAPYGYTF.

The rearrangement links TRBV7-2 to TRBJ1-2; 11 bases fit TRBD1. V was pared by 2 bases and J by 5 bases, with 10 bases of the junction left unmatched. Germline CDR1 SGHTA, CDR2 FQGNSA. The CDR3 spans 17 residues. CDR3 region: CASSLQGQGVGGYGYTF. In DNA form, the CDR3 reads TGTGCCAGCAGCTTACAGGGACAGGGGGTAGGAGGGTATGGCTACACCTTC. Supplemented by reference TRBV7-2 and TRBJ1-2, the full variable domain reads GAGVSQSPSNKVTEKGKDVELRCDPISGHTALYWYRQSLGQGLEFLIYFQGNSAPDKSGLPSDRFSAERTGGSVSTLTIQRTQQEDSAVYLCASSLQGQGVGGYGYTFGSGTRLTVV.

This clone was seen a handful of times. This chain joins TRBV7-9 and TRBJ1-3, with unresolved D. V was clipped by 2 bases and J by 2 bases, with 13 bases between them. The germline CDR1 and CDR2 sequences are SEHNR and FQNEAQ (reference sequence). This CDR3 comprises 16 residues. The CDR3 is CASSLIRNAAGNTIYF. As DNA, the CDR3 is TGTGCCAGCAGCTTAATCCGGAATGCGGCTGGAAACACCATATATTTT.

Only one count was recorded for this clone. The gene calls are TRBV19 and TRBJ2-7, with 7 positions matching TRBD1. The CDR3 is 15 residues long. CDR1 is LNHDA, CDR2 SQIVND, per germline (reference sequence). Unmatched junction bases numbered 12, after V lost 4 bases and J lost 6 bases. The CDR3 region is CASSTSTGYLSEQYF. For the CDR3, the DNA is TGTGCCAGTAGTACCTCGACAGGGTACCTTAGCGAGCAGTACTTC.